A selection of T cell receptor beta chains follows, all from one sample in a study of T cell repertoires in cytomegalovirus infection. TCRdb fed the reads into MiXCR, producing one record per CDR3 protein. The data hold 740,000 or so distinct CDR3 sequences, with 35% to 45% observed a single time. The source material was PBMCs. Receptor source: a human donor in good health (CMV status not recorded). Some clones in this sample may be carry-over from other donors' samples. CDR3s include the opening cysteine and the closing phenylalanine or tryptophan. A D gene is named only where the DNA matches it firmly. Size is omitted from some rows. Given values are once, few, many or a class for expanded clones.

j_call d_call v_call clone_size cdr3_aa cdr3_nt
TRBJ2-1 - TRBV6-1 - CATAGYNSYNEQFF TGTGCTACCGCCGGCTACAACTCCTACAATGAGCAGTTCTTC
TRBJ1-1 - TRBV12-3/TRBV12-4 - CASSLVVAKAFF TGTGCCAGCAGTTTAGTGGTAGCCAAAGCTTTCTTT
TRBJ1-3 - TRBV7-9 many CASSLGQHSGNTIYF TGTGCCAGCAGCTTGGGACAACACTCTGGAAACACCATATATTTT
TRBJ2-2 TRBD2 TRBV6-6 few CASRGGLAGTGELFF TGTGCCAGCAGGGGGGGACTAGCGGGGACCGGGGAGCTGTTTTTT
TRBJ1-1 - TRBV7-2 - CASSPETEGLGTEAFF TGTGCCAGCAGCCCCGAAACTGAAGGGTTGGGCACTGAAGCTTTCTTT
TRBJ2-1 - TRBV29-1 - CSVEGGFPNNEQFF TGCAGCGTTGAAGGGGGATTTCCCAACAATGAGCAGTTCTTC
TRBJ1-5 - TRBV5-1 - CASSKQVDQPQHF TGCGCCAGCAGCAAACAGGTTGACCAGCCCCAGCATTTT
TRBJ1-1 TRBD1 TRBV6-1 few CASSPGTGSSGAFF TGTGCCAGCAGTCCCGGGACAGGGAGTTCCGGGGCTTTCTTT
TRBJ1-5 - TRBV12-3/TRBV12-4 - CASSTGVFGQPPDQPQHF TGTGCCAGCAGTACTGGGGTATTTGGACAGCCTCCCGATCAGCCCCAGCATTTT
TRBJ2-3 TRBD2 TRBV7-2 - CASSQGGSYTDTQYF TGTGCCAGCAGTCAAGGCGGGAGTTATACAGATACGCAGTATTTT
TRBJ1-1 TRBD1 TRBV7-8 - CASSFTGEGAEAFF TGTGCCAGCAGTTTTACAGGGGAAGGCGCTGAAGCTTTCTTT
TRBJ1-1 TRBD1 TRBV20-1 - CSARQGARAFF TGCAGTGCTAGACAGGGGGCACGGGCTTTCTTT
TRBJ1-3 TRBD1 TRBV7-8 many CASSWAGTGPGNTIYF TGTGCCAGCAGCTGGGCGGGGACAGGTCCTGGAAACACCATATATTTT
TRBJ1-5 - TRBV4-1 - CASSQDDAPPRHF TGCGCCAGCAGCCAAGATGACGCGCCGCCGCGGCATTTT
TRBJ2-2 TRBD1 TRBV5-4 - CASTYGQEPTGELFF TGTGCCAGCACATACGGACAGGAACCCACCGGGGAGCTGTTTTTT
TRBJ1-5 - TRBV19 - CASSIVGGSVGNQPQHF TGTGCCAGTAGTATAGTCGGGGGTTCGGTGGGCAATCAGCCCCAGCATTTT
TRBJ2-1 - TRBV27 - CASSLSHNEQFF TGTGCCAGCAGTTTGAGTCACAATGAGCAGTTCTTC
TRBJ2-7 TRBD2 TRBV11-1 - CASSDPGGYEQYF TGTGCCAGCAGCGACCCGGGGGGGTACGAGCAGTACTTC
TRBJ2-7 TRBD2 TRBV27 few CASSPPGLAEEYEQYF TGTGCCAGCAGTCCGCCGGGGCTAGCGGAAGAGTACGAGCAGTACTTC
TRBJ2-3 - TRBV11-3 few CASSLDIISDTQYF TGTGCCAGCAGCTTAGACATAATCTCAGATACGCAGTATTTT
TRBJ2-2 TRBD2 TRBV28 few CASSLRGGRTGELFF TGTGCCAGCAGTTTACGGGGGGGAAGAACCGGGGAGCTGTTTTTT
TRBJ2-3 - TRBV7-2 - CASSSTAGRDF TGTGCCAGCAGCTCGACGGCTGGACGAGATTTT
TRBJ1-6 - TRBV7-2 - CASSYSSIKPLHF TGTGCCAGCAGCTACTCTAGTATCAAGCCCCTCCACTTT
TRBJ2-1 TRBD2 TRBV20-1 - CSANREAGISDEQFF TGCAGTGCTAATCGGGAGGCAGGGATATCCGATGAGCAGTTCTTC
TRBJ2-7 TRBD1 TRBV12-3/TRBV12-4 - CASRAGTGFYEQYF TGTGCCAGCAGGGCCGGGACAGGGTTTTACGAGCAGTACTTC
TRBJ2-3 TRBD2 TRBV25-1 few CASSEYIATSGSTDTQYF TGTGCCAGCAGTGAATATATCGCAACTAGCGGAAGCACAGATACGCAGTATTTT
TRBJ1-5 TRBD1 TRBV28 few CASSASDRGAVRPQHF TGTGCCAGCAGTGCGTCGGACAGGGGTGCCGTGCGGCCCCAGCATTTT
TRBJ2-5 - TRBV12-3/TRBV12-4 few CASSLERSHQETQYF TGTGCCAGCAGTTTAGAGCGGAGTCATCAAGAGACCCAGTACTTC
TRBJ2-7 - TRBV12-3/TRBV12-4 few CASSEPGRAADQYF TGTGCCAGCAGCGAACCGGGACGGGCTGCGGATCAGTACTTC
TRBJ1-6 - TRBV28 few CASSSLIGTYNSPLHF TGTGCCAGCAGTTCCCTAATAGGGACCTATAATTCACCCCTCCACTTT
TRBJ2-5 TRBD1 TRBV28 few CASSSIPGQTFSYQETQYF TGTGCCAGCAGTTCTATCCCGGGACAGACTTTCTCGTACCAAGAGACCCAGTACTTC
TRBJ2-7 TRBD1 TRBV5-1 - CASSETGTGTYEQYF TGCGCCAGCAGCGAAACCGGGACAGGTACCTACGAGCAGTACTTC
TRBJ1-6 - TRBV27 - CASSYRDGANSPLHF TGTGCCAGCAGTTACCGGGACGGAGCGAATTCACCCCTCCACTTT
TRBJ1-2 - TRBV29-1 - CSVPKLGPNYGYTF TGCAGCGTTCCTAAGCTGGGCCCGAACTATGGCTACACCTTC
TRBJ2-7 - TRBV7-9 few CASSLTSNPYEQYF TGTGCCAGCAGCTTAACTAGTAATCCGTACGAGCAGTACTTC
TRBJ1-5 - TRBV7-9 many CASSDTAGSQPQHF TGTGCCAGCAGCGATACCGCAGGTAGTCAGCCCCAGCATTTT
TRBJ1-3 - TRBV7-6 many CASSFGRDSGNTIYF TGTGCCAGCAGCTTCGGACGGGACTCTGGAAACACCATATATTTT
TRBJ2-7 - TRBV6-5 few CASSSPSDLIHEQYF TGTGCCAGCAGTAGCCCCAGCGACCTGATCCACGAGCAGTACTTC
TRBJ2-5 TRBD2 TRBV7-2 - CASSQTSGKETQYF TGTGCCAGCAGCCAGACTAGCGGGAAAGAGACCCAGTACTTC
TRBJ1-6 - TRBV3-1 - CASSQWQSSYNSPLHF TGTGCCAGCAGCCAATGGCAGAGCTCCTATAATTCACCCCTCCACTTT
TRBJ2-1 - TRBV12-3/TRBV12-4 - CASSPIPPGLEQFF TGTGCCAGCAGTCCGATCCCCCCGGGGCTTGAGCAGTTCTTC
TRBJ2-4 TRBD2 TRBV6-1 - CASSETGAGGEAKKIQYF TGTGCCAGCAGTGAGACAGGAGCCGGGGGGGAAGCCAAAAAAATTCAGTACTTC
TRBJ1-1 TRBD1 TRBV19 few CASSIVPGRGRMNTEAFF TGTGCCAGTAGTATTGTCCCGGGAAGGGGGCGCATGAACACTGAAGCTTTCTTT
TRBJ1-2 TRBD1 TRBV11-2 many CASSLEPTGVGYGYTF TGTGCCAGCAGCTTAGAACCCACAGGGGTTGGCTATGGCTACACCTTC
TRBJ1-5 TRBD1 TRBV7-6 few CASSKLATGNQPQHF TGTGCCAGCAGCAAGCTCGCGACAGGGAATCAGCCCCAGCATTTT
TRBJ2-2 - TRBV7-2 - CDISLSGGRIGELFF TGTGACATCAGCTTATCGGGGGGCAGGATCGGGGAGCTTTTTTTT
TRBJ2-3 TRBD2 TRBV6-2/TRBV6-3 - CASTPSSAGERYF TGTGCCAGCACCCCGTCATCCGCGGGAGAACGGTATTTT
TRBJ2-3 TRBD2 TRBV28 - CSSRPYWTSGGASIETETQYF TGTTCCAGCAGGCCCTACTGGACTAGCGGGGGGGCCAGTATAGAGACAGAGACGCAGTATTTT
TRBJ2-1 - TRBV7-3 - CASSSPGGRNEQFF TGTGCCAGCAGCTCCCCGGGGGGCCGCAATGAGCAGTTCTTC
TRBJ1-2 - TRBV7-9 many CASSRGWRGYTF TGTGCCAGCAGTCGCGGGTGGCGCGGCTACACCTTC
TRBJ1-6 - TRBV6-5 - CASRLQGSYNSPLHF TGTGCCAGCAGGCTTCAGGGTTCCTATAATTCACCCCTCCACTTT
TRBJ2-7 - TRBV7-2 - CASSLNAEGEQYF TGTGCCAGCAGCTTAAACGCCGAGGGAGAGCAGTACTTC
TRBJ1-5 - TRBV28 - CASSLEGGLAQHF TGTGCCAGCAGTTTAGAGGGAGGTTTGGCCCAGCATTTT
TRBJ1-1 - TRBV28 - CASSFDRSAPMNTEAFF TGTGCCAGCAGTTTCGACAGGTCTGCTCCCATGAACACTGAAGCTTTCTTT
TRBJ1-5 - TRBV20-1 few CSAPEGGLSPNQPQHF TGCAGTGCCCCCGAGGGGGGGCTCAGTCCCAATCAGCCCCAGCATTTT
TRBJ1-5 TRBD1 TRBV12-3/TRBV12-4 - CASSFSGGASNQPQHF TGTGCCAGCAGTTTTTCAGGGGGTGCTAGCAATCAGCCCCAGCATTTT
TRBJ2-1 - TRBV6-2/TRBV6-3 - CASSQPGYNEQFF TGTGCCAGCAGTCAGCCAGGATACAATGAGCAGTTCTTC
TRBJ2-7 TRBD2 TRBV27 - CASSLTSGRIRWGEQYF TGTGCCAGCAGCTTAACTAGCGGGAGAATTAGGTGGGGCGAGCAGTACTTC
TRBJ2-1 TRBD2 TRBV4-2 - CASSQELAGGLEQFF TGTGCCAGCAGCCAAGAACTAGCGGGGGGTCTCGAGCAGTTCTTC